This TCR beta chain comes out of a study of blood T cell repertoires in COVID-19 (dated by TCRdb to 2018 to 2020). A note on the overall study: The collaborator samples originated in the United States, Italy and Spain and spanned the acute and convalescent phases of COVID-19. The material from the prospective study consisted of cDNA or gDNA derived from T cells, B-cell-depleted T cells, or PBMCs. The dataset comprised deeply sampled blood TCRbeta repertoires from subjects exposed to, actively infected with, or recovered from COVID-19. A freely available public database, intended as a resource for researchers studying the immune response to SARS-CoV-2, is where the repertoires were released. Samples were obtained from the ongoing ImmuneRACE study (first 160 participants) and from 1,254 subjects provided by 6 global collaborators. Sample metadata almost always included a de-identified subject ID, COVID-19 status, age in years and sex. HLA class I and class II types, where available, came from metadata supplied by the sample provider rather than from assay-based typing. Paper-wide results and their limitations: The quantity of clinical and demographic metadata differed by source and by participant and was supplied without curation.

TCRbeta CDR3 regions were amplified from genomic DNA by means of the immunoSEQ Assay, a bias-controlled multiplex PCR. The study's processing was this. Within the assay, amplification of reference gene primers was used to estimate how many nucleated cells each sample contained. To quantify the absolute abundance of each unique TCRbeta CDR3 rearrangement, sequence reads were collapsed and filtered. For each sample, productive Simpson clonality was calculated as the square root of Simpson's diversity index across productive rearrangements. TCRdb's version of the immuneACCESS table is confined to in-frame rearrangements and falls short of the full clone set. An unresolved V gene accounts for under half of the shortfall where checked; the remainder is of unknown origin. V and J calls and clone size are copied from that table; D and trimming were computed from the DNA. Counted in this sample were 270,000 or so clones; roughly 88% of them appeared once. The top ten clones comprise around 3% of the sample.

To note about this clone: Its target antigen remains unknown. Base qualities are missing; no much larger clone stands one base away.

From a lookup of the germline V gene, CDR1 and CDR2 are LGHNA and YSLEER. From the cysteine through the phenylalanine, the CDR3 covers 15 amino acids. Of all the DNA, just the CDR3 is kept, 45 bases in frame from base 1. Cut back by 4 bases and 4 bases, the V and J ends lie 14 bases apart. Collaborating institutions collected whole blood in K2EDTA tubes following their own protocols. Collaborator samples were shipped for TCRbeta analysis as frozen whole blood, isolated PBMCs, or DNA extracted from either sample type. The TCR originated in a woman between 25 and 40 years old with active or convalescent COVID-19. The rearrangement joined TRBV4-3 to TRBJ1-3; perhaps TRBD1 is the D gene, with 5 bases matching. The sequenced sample was peripheral blood. The CDR3 has the sequence CASSRGSSSGNTIYF. In nucleotide form, the sequence is TGCGCCAGCAGCCGGGGCAGCTCCTCGGGAAACACCATATATTTT.